What follows describes a single TCR beta chain. Antigen unknown. CDR3 length: 14 amino acids. CDR1 is SGHRS and CDR2 is YFSETQ in the germline V gene. Trimming cost V 1 base and J 7 bases; bases outside gene matches: 7. The data were obtained in a study of T cell responses to AZD1222 COVID-19 vaccine. Measured with immunoSEQ multiplex PCR; TCRdb has only the in-frame clones, and not every one. The table includes about 130,000 clones, over 90% detected once. Whole-study findings and limits: The study sampled repertoires only after the peak T cell response.

The receptor was isolated from an adult in good health. The sample here was peripheral blood, taken on day 0 of AZD1222 vaccination. V and J are TRBV5-1 and TRBJ2-7; TRBD1 aligns across 8 bases. CDR3 protein: CASSLRTGSEEQYF. The CDR3, as DNA: TGCGCCAGCAGCTTGAGGACAGGGTCAGAGGAGCAGTACTTC. Together with reference TRBV5-1 and TRBJ2-7, the CDR3 gives the full variable domain: KAGVTQTPRYLIKTRGQQVTLSCSPISGHRSVSWYQQTPGQGLQFLFEYFSETQRNKGNFPGRFSGRQFSNSRSEMNVSTLELGDSALYLCASSLRTGSEEQYFGPGTRLTVT.